This TCR beta chain appears in the sequencing data of a study of identical twins. Overall study findings and caveats: Low generation probability was overrepresented in out-of-frame alpha sequences shared by twins.

TCRdb reanalysed the 5' RACE reads using MiXCR and keeps one entry per CDR3 protein. The sample records some 760,000 distinct CDR3 sequences, 18% being singletons. With regard to this clonotype: Its target is not known.

Per germline, CDR1 DFQATT and CDR2 SNEGSKA (reference sequence). CDR3 length: 15 amino acids. Trimming at V came to 0 bases and at J to 2 bases, leaving 4 bases not matched to a gene. This same sample was also part of a study on T cells expressing NK-cell markers. Turning to that study: HCMV serostatus: seven of eight sequenced donors positive, one negative. These clonotypes additionally ranked first within the CD3+CD56-NKG2C+ fraction of several donors.

The chain links TRBV20-1 to TRBJ2-7; TRBD2 agrees at 10 bases. The sequence was obtained from a woman younger than 35 in good health. The specimen sequenced was PBMCs. CDR3 DNA: TGCAGTGCTAGAGATAGCCTAGCGGGGGCCTACGAGCAGTACTTC. It codes for CSARDSLAGAYEQYF.